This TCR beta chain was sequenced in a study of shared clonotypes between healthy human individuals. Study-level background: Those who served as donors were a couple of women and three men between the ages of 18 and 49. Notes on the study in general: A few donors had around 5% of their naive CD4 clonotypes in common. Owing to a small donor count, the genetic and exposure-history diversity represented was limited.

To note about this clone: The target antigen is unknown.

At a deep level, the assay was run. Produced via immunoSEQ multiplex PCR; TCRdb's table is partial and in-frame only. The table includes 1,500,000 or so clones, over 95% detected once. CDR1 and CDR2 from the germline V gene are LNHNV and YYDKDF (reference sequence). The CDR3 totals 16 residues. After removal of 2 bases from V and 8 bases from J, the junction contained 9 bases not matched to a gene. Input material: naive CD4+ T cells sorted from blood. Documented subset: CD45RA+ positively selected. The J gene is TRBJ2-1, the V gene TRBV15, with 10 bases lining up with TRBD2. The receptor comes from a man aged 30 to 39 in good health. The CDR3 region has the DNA TGTGCCACCAGCAGACTAACTAGCGGGATGAGGTATGAGCAGTTCTTC. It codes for CATSRLTSGMRYEQFF.